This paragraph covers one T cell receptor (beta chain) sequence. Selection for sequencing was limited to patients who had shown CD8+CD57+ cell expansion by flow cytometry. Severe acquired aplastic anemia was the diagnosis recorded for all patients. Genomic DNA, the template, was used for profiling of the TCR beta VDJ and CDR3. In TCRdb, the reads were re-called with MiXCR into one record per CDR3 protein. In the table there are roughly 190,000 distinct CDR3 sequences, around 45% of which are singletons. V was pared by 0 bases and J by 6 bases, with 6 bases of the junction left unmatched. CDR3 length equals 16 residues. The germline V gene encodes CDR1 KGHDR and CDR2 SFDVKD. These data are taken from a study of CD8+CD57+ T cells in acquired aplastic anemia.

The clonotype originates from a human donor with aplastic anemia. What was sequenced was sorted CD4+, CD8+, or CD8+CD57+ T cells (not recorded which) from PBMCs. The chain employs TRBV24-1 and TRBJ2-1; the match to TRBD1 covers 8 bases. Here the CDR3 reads CATSDLTGQASNEQFF. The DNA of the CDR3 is TGTGCCACCAGTGATTTGACGGGACAGGCCAGCAATGAGCAGTTCTTC.